The clone carrying this TCR beta chain was seen only a few times. The antigen is not known. The V gene lost 5 bases and the J gene lost 5 bases, with 9 bases spanning the gap. Germline V gene sequence: CDR1 MNHNY, CDR2 SVGAGI (reference sequence). CDR3 length equals 13 residues. This sample is part of a study of beta chain features in type 1 diabetes. Study-wide results and caveats: Whether HLA type affects TCRB rearrangement stayed undetermined in the present work.

What was sequenced were expressed TCRB transcripts, since all of the isolated RNA had been reverse transcribed. Data came from immunoSEQ multiplex PCR; TCRdb stores just in-frame clones and leaves some out. Altogether hundreds of thousands of clones are present, roughly 15% being singletons, with the ten largest covering 0.023%. The TCR sequence derives from a woman aged 18-29 years in good health. V usage is TRBV6-6 and J usage is TRBJ2-2; D is unresolved. The sample taken for sequencing was naive CD4+ T cells from blood. The DNA of the CDR3 is TGTGCCAGCAGTAAGATGGGGACCGGGGAGCTGTTTTTT. It yields the protein CASSKMGTGELFF.